The entry below describes one T cell receptor beta chain. This record belongs to a study of blood T cell repertoires in COVID-19. In Seattle, patients joined the study during active infection and were tracked longitudinally. The length of the CDR3 is 15 residues. Per the germline V gene, CDR1 is SEHNR and CDR2 is FQNEAQ (reference sequence). V lost 5 bases and J lost 8; bases outside the gene matches: 6. Original processing notes: It was from reference gene primer amplification that nucleated cell counts were estimated. Generated by immunoSEQ multiplex PCR, the TCRdb table keeps only in-frame clones and is missing some. The V and J calls and clone size were taken over from that table, and D and trimming were inferred from the DNA. The top ten hold 43% of the sample, which has about 56,000 clones, 89% seen once.

The sequence came from a woman aged 60 to 75 with COVID-19, enrolled during active disease. This rearrangement joins TRBV7-9 to TRBJ2-1, with 13 positions matching TRBD2. The source material was peripheral blood. CDR3: CASSPGLAGLHEQFF. In DNA form, the CDR3 reads TGTGCCAGCAGCCCGGGACTAGCGGGGCTGCATGAGCAGTTCTTC.